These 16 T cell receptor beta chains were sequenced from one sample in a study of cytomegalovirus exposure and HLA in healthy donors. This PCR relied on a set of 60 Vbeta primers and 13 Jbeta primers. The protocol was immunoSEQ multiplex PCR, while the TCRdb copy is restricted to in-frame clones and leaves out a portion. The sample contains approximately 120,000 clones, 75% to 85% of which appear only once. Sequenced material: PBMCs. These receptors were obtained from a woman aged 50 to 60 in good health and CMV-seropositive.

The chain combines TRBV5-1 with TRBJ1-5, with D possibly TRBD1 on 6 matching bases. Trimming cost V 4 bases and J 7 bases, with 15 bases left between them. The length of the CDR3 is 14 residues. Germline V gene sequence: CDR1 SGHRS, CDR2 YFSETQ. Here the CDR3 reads CASSEQGMDQPQHF. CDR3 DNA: TGCGCCAGCAGCGAACAGGGTATGGACCAGCCCCAGCATTTT.

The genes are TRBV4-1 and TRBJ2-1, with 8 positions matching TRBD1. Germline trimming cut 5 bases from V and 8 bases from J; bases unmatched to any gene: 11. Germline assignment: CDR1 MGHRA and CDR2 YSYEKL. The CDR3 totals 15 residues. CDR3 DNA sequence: TGCGCCAGCAGCTCCCGACAGGGGATAGTCGATGAGCAGTTCTTC. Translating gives CASSSRQGIVDEQFF.

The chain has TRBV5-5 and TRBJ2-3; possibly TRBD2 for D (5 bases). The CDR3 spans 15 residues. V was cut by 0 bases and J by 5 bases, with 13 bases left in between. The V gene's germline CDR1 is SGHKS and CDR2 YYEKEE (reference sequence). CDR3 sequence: CASSLGTGIKDTQYF. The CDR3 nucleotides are TGTGCCAGCAGCTTGGGGACGGGGATAAAAGATACGCAGTATTTT.

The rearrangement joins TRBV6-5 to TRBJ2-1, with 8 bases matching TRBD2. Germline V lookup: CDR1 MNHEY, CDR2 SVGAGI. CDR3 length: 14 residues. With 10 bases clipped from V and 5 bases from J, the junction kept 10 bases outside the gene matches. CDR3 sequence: CATLSGAGDNEQFF. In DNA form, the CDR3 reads TGTGCCACCCTTAGCGGAGCGGGGGACAATGAGCAGTTCTTC.

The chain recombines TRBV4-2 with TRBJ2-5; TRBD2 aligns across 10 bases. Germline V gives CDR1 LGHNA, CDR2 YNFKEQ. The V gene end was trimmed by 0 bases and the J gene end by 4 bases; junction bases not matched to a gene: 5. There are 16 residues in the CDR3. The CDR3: CASSQEQREGGETQYF. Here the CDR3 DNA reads TGTGCCAGCAGCCAAGAACAGCGGGAGGGCGGAGAGACCCAGTACTTC.

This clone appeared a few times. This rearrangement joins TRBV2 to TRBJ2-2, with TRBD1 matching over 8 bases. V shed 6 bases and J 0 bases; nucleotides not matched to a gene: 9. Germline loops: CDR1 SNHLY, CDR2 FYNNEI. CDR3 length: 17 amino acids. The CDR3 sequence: CASSTPGQAANTGELFF. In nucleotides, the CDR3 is TGTGCCAGCAGCACTCCGGGACAGGCCGCGAACACCGGGGAGCTGTTTTTT.

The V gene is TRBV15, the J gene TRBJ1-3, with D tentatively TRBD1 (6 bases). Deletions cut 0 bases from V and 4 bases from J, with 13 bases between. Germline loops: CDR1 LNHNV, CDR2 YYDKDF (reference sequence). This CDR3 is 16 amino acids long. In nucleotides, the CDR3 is TGTGCCACCAGCAGAGATGTGGGGGCGCGGGGAAACACCATATATTTT. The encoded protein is CATSRDVGARGNTIYF.

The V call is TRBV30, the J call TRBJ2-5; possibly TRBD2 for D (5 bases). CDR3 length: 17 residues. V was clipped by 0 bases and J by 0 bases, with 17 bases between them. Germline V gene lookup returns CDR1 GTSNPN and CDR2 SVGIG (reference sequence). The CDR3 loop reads CAWSVSSGSHHQETQYF. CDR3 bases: TGTGCCTGGAGTGTAAGTTCGGGATCCCACCACCAAGAGACCCAGTACTTC.

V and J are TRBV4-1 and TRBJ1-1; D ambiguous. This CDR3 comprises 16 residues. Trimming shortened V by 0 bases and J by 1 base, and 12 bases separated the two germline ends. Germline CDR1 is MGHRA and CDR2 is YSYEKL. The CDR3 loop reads CASSQDGHTSNTEAFF. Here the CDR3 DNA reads TGCGCCAGCAGCCAAGATGGGCACACCTCGAACACTGAAGCTTTCTTT.

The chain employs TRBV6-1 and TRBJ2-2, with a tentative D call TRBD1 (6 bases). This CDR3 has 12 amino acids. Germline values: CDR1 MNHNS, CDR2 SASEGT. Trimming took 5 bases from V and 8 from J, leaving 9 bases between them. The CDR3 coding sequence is TGTGCCAGCAGTTGGGGGACAGGGGAGCTGTTTTTT. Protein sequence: CASSWGTGELFF.

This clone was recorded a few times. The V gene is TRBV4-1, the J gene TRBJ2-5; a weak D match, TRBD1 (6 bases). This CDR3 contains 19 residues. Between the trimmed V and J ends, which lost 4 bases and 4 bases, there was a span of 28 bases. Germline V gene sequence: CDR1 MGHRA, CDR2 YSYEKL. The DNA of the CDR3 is TGCGCCAGCAGCCCCTCGCCCGCCAGGGGTAACGGTCGGGGAGAGACCCAGTACTTC. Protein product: CASSPSPARGNGRGETQYF.

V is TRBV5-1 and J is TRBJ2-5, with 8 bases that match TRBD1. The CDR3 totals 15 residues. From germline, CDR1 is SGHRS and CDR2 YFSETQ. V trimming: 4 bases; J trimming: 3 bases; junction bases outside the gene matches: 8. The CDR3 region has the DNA TGCGCCAGCAGCCCCGGGACAGGATCAAAAGAGACCCAGTACTTC. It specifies CASSPGTGSKETQYF.

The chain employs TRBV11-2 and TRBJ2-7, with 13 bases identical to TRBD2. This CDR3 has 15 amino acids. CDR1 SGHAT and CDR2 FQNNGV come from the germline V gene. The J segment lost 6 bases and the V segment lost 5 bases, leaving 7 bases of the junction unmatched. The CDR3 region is CASSPRTSGGREQYF. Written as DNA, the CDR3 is TGTGCCAGCAGCCCCAGGACTAGCGGGGGCCGCGAGCAGTACTTC.

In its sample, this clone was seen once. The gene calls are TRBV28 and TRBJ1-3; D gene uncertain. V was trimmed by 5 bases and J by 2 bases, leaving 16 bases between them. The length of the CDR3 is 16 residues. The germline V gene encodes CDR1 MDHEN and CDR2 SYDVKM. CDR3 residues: CASSTQASPPGNTIYF. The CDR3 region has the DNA TGTGCCAGCAGTACCCAGGCTTCCCCGCCTGGAAACACCATATATTTT.

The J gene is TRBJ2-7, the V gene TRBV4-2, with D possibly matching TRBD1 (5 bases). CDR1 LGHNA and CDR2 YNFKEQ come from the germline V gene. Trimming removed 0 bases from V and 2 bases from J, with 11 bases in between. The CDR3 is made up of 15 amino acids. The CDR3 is CASSQDLIGAYEQYF. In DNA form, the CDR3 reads TGTGCCAGCAGCCAAGATCTGATAGGGGCCTACGAGCAGTACTTC.

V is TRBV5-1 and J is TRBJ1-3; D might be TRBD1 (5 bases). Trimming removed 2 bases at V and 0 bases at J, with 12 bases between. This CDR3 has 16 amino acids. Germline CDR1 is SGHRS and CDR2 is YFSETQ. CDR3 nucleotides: TGCGCCAGCAGCTTTATGCAACAGGCCTCTGGAAACACCATATATTTT. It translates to CASSFMQQASGNTIYF.